Listed here are 8 T cell receptor beta chains from one sample, sequenced in a study of regulatory T cells in long-lasting Graves disease (dated by TCRdb to 2020 to 2023). Libraries were built with multiplex PCR. The sequencer was an Illumina HiSeq 4000. iRepertoire HTBI primers and Arm-PCR amplification of CDR3 regions were used to construct TCR beta libraries. Clones were called with MiXCR by TCRdb after fastp trimmed the public reads at Q25, and only in-frame beta chains were retained. Rows are combined by CDR3 protein, so each entry shows the most common genes and DNA. This sample lists some 370,000 distinct CDR3 sequences; less than 25% were detected once. The top ten clonotypes cover roughly 20% of the sample. The time point label corresponds to: persistent/refractory GD, antithyroid drugs over 5 years with positive TRAb. For both TCR sequencing and RNA sequencing, RNA was extracted from PBMCs in TRIzol.

This specimen consisted of peripheral blood mononuclear cells (PBMCs), obtained when the disease was refractory, from a patient treated with antithyroid drugs. All receptors derive from a female donor with Graves disease.

This clonotype came up many times. The CDR3 region has the DNA TGTGCCAGCAGCCAAATGGGCACTGAAGCTTTCTTT. Translated: CASSQMGTEAFF. This chain uses TRBV3-1 with TRBJ1-1; D gene unclear. CDR3 length equals 12 residues. Germline loops: CDR1 LGHDT, CDR2 YNNKEL (reference sequence). With 2 bases removed from V and 4 bases from J, the gap between germline ends came to 5 bases.

This clonotype was seen repeatedly, ten times or more. The chain combines TRBV28 with TRBJ1-5; possible D gene TRBD1, 5 bases. Germline CDR1 reads MDHEN; CDR2 reads SYDVKM. Trimming stripped 5 bases from V and 6 bases from J, with 17 bases between. The CDR3 runs 15 residues. CDR3 in DNA: TGTGCCAGCAGTGGGGGGGGTTCTTGGGGTCAGCCCCAGCATTTT. Protein: CASSGGGSWGQPQHF.

The V gene is TRBV7-9, the J gene TRBJ2-7; 9 bases are shared with TRBD1. The CDR3 has 14 residues. Trimming took 4 bases from V and 3 from J; bases not matched to a gene: 4. Germline-derived CDR1 and CDR2 are SEHNR and FQNEAQ (reference sequence). The CDR3 loop reads CASSSGTGFYEQYF. CDR3 DNA: TGTGCCAGCAGCTCAGGGACAGGGTTCTACGAGCAGTACTTC.

This clonotype appeared many times. The chain joins TRBV6-1 to TRBJ2-5; 14 bases match TRBD2. The CDR3 runs to 20 residues. Germline-derived CDR1 and CDR2 are MNHNS and SASEGT. J lost 5 bases, V lost 5 bases, and 19 bases had no gene match. CDR3 coding DNA: TGTGCCAGCAGTACGACGAACCCGGGACTAGCGGGAGTGGGAGGGGAGACCCAGTACTTC. It codes for CASSTTNPGLAGVGGETQYF.

Only a few counts were recorded for this clonotype. V and J are TRBV19 and TRBJ2-5, with 10 bases fitting TRBD2. Trimming cost V 4 bases and J 0 bases; bases outside gene matches: 5. CDR3 length: 16 amino acids. The V gene's germline CDR1 is LNHDA and CDR2 SQIVND (reference sequence). Here the CDR3 DNA reads TGTGCCAGTAGTACGCGGACTAGCGGCAACCAAGAGACCCAGTACTTC. Translated: CASSTRTSGNQETQYF.

Concerning this clonotype itself: This could be a read error, since a much larger clone is one nucleotide away. The chain combines TRBV7-2 with TRBJ2-5; D ambiguous. Germline V CDR1 and CDR2: SGHTA, FQGNSA. Trimming shortened V by 5 bases and J by 7 bases, and 8 bases separated the two germline ends. There are 11 residues in the CDR3. The chain's CDR3 is CTSSPVRTQYF. DNA for the CDR3: TGTACCAGCAGCCCAGTACGGACCCAGTACTTC.

V usage is TRBV29-1 and J usage is TRBJ1-2; a weak D match, TRBD1 (6 bases). CDR3 length: 16 residues. The germline CDR1 and CDR2 sequences are SQVTM and ANQGSEA. V lost 0 bases to trimming and J lost 5 bases, with 19 bases between them. For the CDR3, the DNA is TGCAGCGTTGAAGAGGAGCGTTTAGGGGGGGTATATGGCTACACCTTC. The encoded protein is CSVEEERLGGVYGYTF.

The chain couples TRBV5-1 to TRBJ2-7, with TRBD1 matching over 7 bases. Germline V lookup: CDR1 SGHRS, CDR2 YFSETQ. CDR3 size: 16 residues. The V segment lost 5 bases and the J segment 4 bases; nucleotides outside the gene matches: 15. This CDR3 reads CASRPNPRTGEYEQYF. The DNA for the CDR3 is TGCGCCAGCAGACCAAACCCTCGGACAGGAGAGTACGAGCAGTACTTC.